This T cell receptor beta chain was observed in a study of T cell responses to AZD1222 COVID-19 vaccine. V lost 0 bases and J 10 bases, leaving 11 bases between the germline ends. CDR3 length: 14 amino acids. Germline V gene lookup returns CDR1 SGHTS and CDR2 YDEGEE. The data were produced by immunoSEQ multiplex PCR, yet TCRdb's version contains in-frame clones alone and is incomplete. Here the sample spans 85,000 or so clones, under 95% being singletons. Study-level findings and limits: White British ancestry dominated among donors, who included more females, and clonal diversity was possibly underestimated.

This clone was observed a few times. Its specificity is not known. The J gene is TRBJ1-6, the V gene TRBV5-8; D call uncertain. The sequencing here drew on peripheral blood, taken 28 days after the second AZD1222 dose. The clonotype comes from an adult who received the AZD1222 COVID-19 vaccine. CDR3 nucleotide sequence: TGTGCCAGCAGCTTGGAGGGCATATGGTCACCCCTCCACTTT. This translates into CASSLEGIWSPLHF.